This T cell receptor beta chain derives from a study of T cell repertoires in aging, cancer and after chemotherapy. As for the study in general: Healthy donor repertoires were recorded over several months to years and showed clear clonal overlap. Whole-study findings and limits: Immunological memory after chemotherapy cannot be judged from the repertoire data. Loss of evenness, beyond lost richness, contributed to age-related TCR diversity decline in cancer patients. Median generation probability rose over the chemotherapy interval in each cancer cohort, suggesting rebound thymic output.

TCR beta rearrangements were amplified from peripheral blood genomic DNA. Multiplex touch-down PCR with TRB-A/B primers amplified rearranged V-D-J TRB sequences. TCRdb analysed the multiplex PCR reads with MiXCR anew, one entry per CDR3 protein. The repertoire has roughly 8,000 distinct CDR3 sequences, less than 40% of them found once; the top ten carry around 5%. Concerning this clonotype: No antigen is known for it.

Trimming left V 11 bases short and J 10 bases short, with 14 bases between. The CDR3 extends over 10 amino acids. Germline CDR1 and CDR2: KGHSH and LQKENI. Sequences were obtained from blood. The TCR was taken from a human donor in good health. The chain uses TRBV18 and TRBJ1-2; no firm D call. CDR3 sequence: CADRPNPYTF. The CDR3 DNA follows: TGTGCCGACCGACCTAATCCCTACACCTTC.